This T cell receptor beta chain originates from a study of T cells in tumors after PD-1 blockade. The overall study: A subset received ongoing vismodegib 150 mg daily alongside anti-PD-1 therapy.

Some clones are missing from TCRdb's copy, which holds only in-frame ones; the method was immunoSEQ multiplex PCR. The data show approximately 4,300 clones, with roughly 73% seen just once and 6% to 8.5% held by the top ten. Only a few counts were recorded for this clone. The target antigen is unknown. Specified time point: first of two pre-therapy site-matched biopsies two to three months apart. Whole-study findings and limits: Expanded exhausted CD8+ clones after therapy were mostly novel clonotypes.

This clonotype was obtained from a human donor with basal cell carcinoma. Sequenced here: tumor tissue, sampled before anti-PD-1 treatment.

Here the CDR3 DNA reads TGTGCCAGCAGTGAATCCAGGGGAAACGGCTATGGCTACACCTTC. It yields the protein CASSESRGNGYGYTF. V gene TRBV25-1 combines with J gene TRBJ1-2; TRBD1 is a possible D gene (6 bases). CDR3 length: 15 amino acids. Germline lookup yields CDR1 MGHDK and CDR2 SYGVNS. Trimming left V 1 base short and J 4 bases short, with 13 bases between.